These T cell receptor beta chains were read from a single sample in a study of cytomegalovirus exposure and HLA in healthy donors. Some clones are missing from TCRdb's copy, which holds only in-frame ones; the method was immunoSEQ multiplex PCR. The sample includes about 150,000 clones, around 80% of them seen just once. The sequencing input was PBMCs. The receptors were gathered from a woman in her fifties or sixties in good health and CMV-seropositive. Each CDR3 is given without its conserved first and last residue. Fields, in order: V gene, clone size, CDR3 protein. Only part of the rows carry a size: once, few, many, or a class if the clone is expanded.

TRBV5-4,few,ASSSLAGGETQY
TRBV7-2,.,ASSPRYGDEQF
TRBV7-6,.,ASSLGQGRKGDSYEQY
TRBV15,few,ATSRRTSGNADTQY
TRBV19,.,ASSMGQGTNEKLF
TRBV9,few,ASSATSGTYEQY
TRBV28,.,ASSSPRDRSTVDGYT
TRBV7-3,.,ASSQTGSYGYT
TRBV28,once,ASRAASYNEQF
TRBV18,once,ASSLYSGTATRYNEQF
TRBV5-1,.,ASSPRDNEQF
TRBV5-6,.,ASSFPQALIGYT
TRBV6-6,.,ASSYSAGGYEQY
TRBV7-6,few,ASSLAQGAGAEAF
TRBV11-3,few,ASSKSGRNTEAF
TRBV5-4,few,ASRPADIYGYT
TRBV28,.,ASHIANYGYT
TRBV27,.,ASSLTEYEQY
TRBV19,.,ASSIGGSNTDTQY
TRBV29-1,.,SVLLAGTSSYSTDTQY
TRBV6-6,.,ASARDGSTSYEQY
TRBV11-2,.,ASSRDRAEYYEQY
TRBV27,.,ASSWTGSFYNEQF
TRBV29-1,once,SVGLDRDHYGYT
TRBV29-1,.,STGGATYNEQF
TRBV6-1,once,ASRMTGGAGNEQF
TRBV2,.,AAGGAHLNSPLH
TRBV18,.,ASSPPPGGSNQPQH